Listed below are T cell receptor beta chains from one sample, sequenced in a study of type 1 regulatory T cells. These receptors have no known antigen. In TCRdb, the reads were re-called with MiXCR into one record per CDR3 protein. The data contain approximately 45,000 distinct CDR3 sequences, over 9% of them singletons. Sequenced material: cultured non-Tr1 T cells, either the whole culture or a sorted T cell fraction (not recorded which). The receptors originated from a human donor in good health. The CDR3 runs from the conserved cysteine through the conserved F or W. Each record gives: D gene, V gene, clone size, J gene, CDR3 protein, CDR3 DNA. The D gene is left open where the match is weak. Some rows have no size entry. The others give once, few or many, or a class for an expanded clone.

D gene: -; V gene: TRBV5-1; clone size: many; J gene: TRBJ1-4; CDR3 protein: CASSLTPAGGTNEKLFF; CDR3 DNA: TGCGCCAGCAGCTTGACCCCGGCGGGGGGGACTAATGAAAAACTGTTTTTT
D gene: -; V gene: TRBV9; clone size: -; J gene: TRBJ2-6; CDR3 protein: CAGSAGPNPFSGANVLTF; CDR3 DNA: TGTGCCGGCAGCGCAGGACCGAATCCCTTCTCTGGGGCCAACGTCCTGACTTTC
D gene: -; V gene: TRBV5-1; clone size: many; J gene: TRBJ1-3; CDR3 protein: CASTFGGSGNTIYF; CDR3 DNA: TGCGCCAGCACCTTCGGGGGCTCTGGAAACACCATATATTTT
D gene: TRBD2; V gene: TRBV2; clone size: many; J gene: TRBJ2-3; CDR3 protein: CASSTLADTQYF; CDR3 DNA: TGTGCCAGCAGCACACTAGCGGATACGCAGTATTTT
D gene: -; V gene: TRBV7-3; clone size: many; J gene: TRBJ2-4; CDR3 protein: CASSPTRTGIQYF; CDR3 DNA: TGTGCCAGCAGTCCGACTCGGACGGGGATTCAGTACTTC
D gene: -; V gene: TRBV29-1; clone size: many; J gene: TRBJ1-4; CDR3 protein: CSVDQGGKLFF; CDR3 DNA: TGCAGCGTTGACCAGGGAGGAAAACTGTTTTTT
D gene: TRBD2; V gene: TRBV7-9; clone size: few; J gene: TRBJ2-3; CDR3 protein: CASSLVSGSWDTQYF; CDR3 DNA: TGTGCCAGCAGCTTAGTGAGCGGGAGTTGGGATACGCAGTATTTT
D gene: -; V gene: TRBV18; clone size: -; J gene: TRBJ1-1; CDR3 protein: CASSPQERTEAFF; CDR3 DNA: TGTGCCAGCTCACCACAGGAGCGCACTGAAGCTTTCTTT
D gene: -; V gene: TRBV5-1; clone size: -; J gene: TRBJ2-1; CDR3 protein: CASKPEARGNEQFF; CDR3 DNA: TGCGCCAGCAAGCCGGAGGCCCGGGGTAATGAGCAGTTCTTC
D gene: -; V gene: TRBV7-9; clone size: many; J gene: TRBJ1-2; CDR3 protein: CASSSGGIGYGYTF; CDR3 DNA: TGTGCCAGCAGCTCCGGAGGGATAGGCTATGGCTACACCTTC
D gene: -; V gene: TRBV9; clone size: many; J gene: TRBJ2-6; CDR3 protein: CASSGWTPGANVLTF; CDR3 DNA: TGTGCCAGCAGCGGCTGGACTCCTGGGGCCAACGTCCTGACTTTC
D gene: -; V gene: TRBV18; clone size: -; J gene: TRBJ2-7; CDR3 protein: CASSPPVTNYEQYF; CDR3 DNA: TGTGCCAGCTCACCACCGGTAACAAACTACGAGCAGTACTTC
D gene: TRBD2; V gene: TRBV14; clone size: many; J gene: TRBJ2-7; CDR3 protein: CASSPTTAGRRYEQYF; CDR3 DNA: TGTGCCAGCAGCCCGACCACAGCCGGGAGGAGGTACGAGCAGTACTTC
D gene: TRBD1; V gene: TRBV20-1; clone size: -; J gene: TRBJ1-2; CDR3 protein: CSAPLGQGHYGYTF; CDR3 DNA: TGCAGTGCGCCGTTGGGACAGGGACACTATGGCTACACCTTC
D gene: -; V gene: TRBV9; clone size: few; J gene: TRBJ2-3; CDR3 protein: CASSERPTTGRDTQYF; CDR3 DNA: TGTGCCAGCAGCGAACGACCAACAACCGGGAGAGATACGCAGTATTTT
D gene: -; V gene: TRBV7-9; clone size: few; J gene: TRBJ1-1; CDR3 protein: CASSQTRGARIVMNTEAFF; CDR3 DNA: TGTGCCAGCAGCCAGACAAGGGGCGCGCGGATAGTAATGAACACTGAAGCTTTCTTT
D gene: -; V gene: TRBV2; clone size: many; J gene: TRBJ2-1; CDR3 protein: CASSREPYNEQFF; CDR3 DNA: TGTGCCAGCAGCCGGGAGCCCTACAATGAGCAGTTCTTC
D gene: TRBD2; V gene: TRBV5-1; clone size: many; J gene: TRBJ2-1; CDR3 protein: CASSTTSGSIYEQFF; CDR3 DNA: TGCGCCAGCAGCACGACTAGCGGGAGTATCTATGAGCAGTTCTTC
D gene: -; V gene: TRBV5-4; clone size: many; J gene: TRBJ1-6; CDR3 protein: CASSLDPTGAGNSPLHF; CDR3 DNA: TGTGCCAGCAGCTTGGACCCTACCGGGGCAGGAAATTCACCCCTCCACTTT
D gene: TRBD1; V gene: TRBV5-1; clone size: medium-sized; J gene: TRBJ1-6; CDR3 protein: CASSRGGQGDYSPLHF; CDR3 DNA: TGCGCCAGCAGCAGGGGAGGACAGGGCGACTATTCACCCCTCCACTTT
D gene: -; V gene: TRBV5-1; clone size: -; J gene: TRBJ2-5; CDR3 protein: CASSSVQETQYF; CDR3 DNA: TGCGCCAGCAGCTCGGTACAAGAGACCCAGTACTTC
D gene: TRBD2; V gene: TRBV7-6; clone size: few; J gene: TRBJ2-2; CDR3 protein: CASSLGLAGAGVTGELFF; CDR3 DNA: TGTGCCAGCAGCCTCGGACTAGCGGGAGCAGGTGTCACCGGGGAGCTGTTTTTT
D gene: -; V gene: TRBV12-3/TRBV12-4; clone size: -; J gene: TRBJ2-3; CDR3 protein: CATALARRDTQYF; CDR3 DNA: TGTGCCACCGCATTGGCCCGGAGGGATACGCAGTATTTT
D gene: TRBD2; V gene: TRBV7-9; clone size: few; J gene: TRBJ2-1; CDR3 protein: CASTPVLAGGEQFF; CDR3 DNA: TGTGCCAGCACCCCGGTGCTAGCGGGAGGTGAGCAGTTCTTC
D gene: -; V gene: TRBV7-3; clone size: many; J gene: TRBJ2-2; CDR3 protein: CASSLIVSSGTGELFF; CDR3 DNA: TGTGCCAGCAGCTTAATCGTTAGCAGTGGCACCGGGGAGCTGTTTTTT
D gene: TRBD2; V gene: TRBV9; clone size: -; J gene: TRBJ2-7; CDR3 protein: CASSVGTRENHEQYF; CDR3 DNA: TGTGCCAGCAGCGTGGGGACTAGAGAGAACCACGAGCAGTACTTC
D gene: -; V gene: TRBV20-1; clone size: many; J gene: TRBJ2-7; CDR3 protein: CSARDVHEQYF; CDR3 DNA: TGCAGTGCTAGAGATGTCCACGAGCAGTACTTC
D gene: -; V gene: TRBV20-1; clone size: few; J gene: TRBJ1-6; CDR3 protein: CSARGEAGRENSPLHF; CDR3 DNA: TGCAGTGCTAGAGGGGAAGCAGGCAGGGAGAATTCACCCCTCCACTTT
D gene: -; V gene: TRBV9; clone size: many; J gene: TRBJ2-3; CDR3 protein: CASSRSTGQQDTQYF; CDR3 DNA: TGTGCCAGCAGCAGATCGACAGGACAGCAAGATACGCAGTATTTT
D gene: -; V gene: TRBV20-1; clone size: many; J gene: TRBJ2-1; CDR3 protein: CSATTSHNEQFF; CDR3 DNA: TGCAGTGCGACGACTAGTCACAATGAGCAGTTCTTC
D gene: TRBD1; V gene: TRBV29-1; clone size: few; J gene: TRBJ2-5; CDR3 protein: CSVEGQGVETQYF; CDR3 DNA: TGCAGCGTTGAAGGACAGGGAGTGGAGACCCAGTACTTC
D gene: -; V gene: TRBV30; clone size: few; J gene: TRBJ2-3; CDR3 protein: CAWRPSDTQYF; CDR3 DNA: TGTGCCTGGAGGCCCTCAGATACGCAGTATTTT
D gene: -; V gene: TRBV18; clone size: many; J gene: TRBJ2-5; CDR3 protein: CASSPDQATQYF; CDR3 DNA: TGTGCCAGCTCACCGGATCAAGCGACCCAGTACTTC
D gene: TRBD1; V gene: TRBV24-1; clone size: few; J gene: TRBJ2-5; CDR3 protein: CATSDQGVQETQYF; CDR3 DNA: TGTGCCACCAGTGATCAGGGGGTGCAAGAGACCCAGTACTTC
D gene: TRBD1; V gene: TRBV27; clone size: many; J gene: TRBJ2-6; CDR3 protein: CASSLEGVWWTGGSGANVLTF; CDR3 DNA: TGTGCCAGCAGTTTAGAGGGGGTTTGGTGGACAGGGGGCTCTGGGGCCAACGTCCTGACTTTC
D gene: TRBD2; V gene: TRBV20-1; clone size: many; J gene: TRBJ2-3; CDR3 protein: CSGSPLLAGGTDTQYF; CDR3 DNA: TGCAGTGGTAGCCCCTTACTAGCGGGAGGAACAGATACGCAGTATTTT
D gene: -; V gene: TRBV3-1; clone size: once; J gene: TRBJ1-1; CDR3 protein: CASSQVGENTGAFF; CDR3 DNA: TGTGCCAGCAGCCAAGTGGGGGAGAACACTGGAGCTTTCTTT
D gene: TRBD2; V gene: TRBV20-1; clone size: many; J gene: TRBJ2-1; CDR3 protein: CSASEPSGNNEQFF; CDR3 DNA: TGCAGTGCTAGCGAGCCTAGCGGGAACAATGAGCAGTTCTTC
D gene: -; V gene: TRBV10-3; clone size: few; J gene: TRBJ2-3; CDR3 protein: CAISGGPDTQYF; CDR3 DNA: TGTGCCATCAGTGGGGGCCCAGATACGCAGTATTTT
D gene: TRBD1; V gene: TRBV4-2; clone size: few; J gene: TRBJ1-4; CDR3 protein: CASSPSDRAGTNEKLFF; CDR3 DNA: TGTGCCAGCAGCCCCTCGGACAGGGCGGGGACTAATGAAAAACTGTTTTTT
D gene: -; V gene: TRBV5-1; clone size: many; J gene: TRBJ2-1; CDR3 protein: CASRTYQGAGQFF; CDR3 DNA: TGCGCCAGCAGGACCTACCAAGGGGCAGGGCAGTTCTTC
D gene: TRBD1; V gene: TRBV30; clone size: few; J gene: TRBJ1-4; CDR3 protein: CAWSHSGGREKLFF; CDR3 DNA: TGTGCCTGGAGTCATTCAGGGGGACGGGAAAAACTGTTTTTT
D gene: TRBD1; V gene: TRBV20-1; clone size: -; J gene: TRBJ1-1; CDR3 protein: CSAPPQGAMTEAFF; CDR3 DNA: TGCAGTGCCCCACCCCAGGGGGCTATGACTGAAGCTTTCTTT
D gene: -; V gene: TRBV7-3; clone size: -; J gene: TRBJ2-4; CDR3 protein: CASSLGGPGGIQYF; CDR3 DNA: TGTGCCAGCAGCTTGGGGGGCCCGGGGGGCATTCAGTACTTC
D gene: -; V gene: TRBV30; clone size: few; J gene: TRBJ2-3; CDR3 protein: CAWGASDDTQYF; CDR3 DNA: TGTGCCTGGGGGGCCTCTGACGATACGCAGTATTTT
D gene: -; V gene: TRBV18; clone size: few; J gene: TRBJ2-1; CDR3 protein: CASSQRGPNEQFF; CDR3 DNA: TGTGCCAGCTCACAACGGGGACCCAATGAGCAGTTCTTC
D gene: -; V gene: TRBV24-1; clone size: many; J gene: TRBJ2-3; CDR3 protein: CATSDPRPLSTDTQYF; CDR3 DNA: TGTGCCACCAGTGACCCTCGCCCCCTCAGCACAGATACGCAGTATTTT